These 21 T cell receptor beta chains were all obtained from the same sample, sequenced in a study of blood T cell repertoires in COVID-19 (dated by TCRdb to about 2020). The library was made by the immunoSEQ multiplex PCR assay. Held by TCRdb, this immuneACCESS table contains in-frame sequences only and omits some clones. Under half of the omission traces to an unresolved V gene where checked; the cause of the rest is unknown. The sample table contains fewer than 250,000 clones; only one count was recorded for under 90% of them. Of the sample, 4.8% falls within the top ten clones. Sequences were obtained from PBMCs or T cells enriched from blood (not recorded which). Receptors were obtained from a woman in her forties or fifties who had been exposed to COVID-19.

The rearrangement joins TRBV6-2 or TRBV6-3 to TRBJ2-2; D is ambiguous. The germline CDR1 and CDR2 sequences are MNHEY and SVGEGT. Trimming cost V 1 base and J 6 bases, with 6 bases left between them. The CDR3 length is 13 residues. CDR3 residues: CASSYYLSGELFF. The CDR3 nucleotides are TGTGCCAGCAGTTACTATCTTTCCGGGGAGCTGTTTTTT.

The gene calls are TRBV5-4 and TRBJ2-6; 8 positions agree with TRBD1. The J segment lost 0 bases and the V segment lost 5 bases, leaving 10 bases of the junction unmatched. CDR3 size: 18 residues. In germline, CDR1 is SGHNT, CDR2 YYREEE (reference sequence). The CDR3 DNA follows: TGTGCCAGCAGTCGTGACCCGGGACAGGACTCTGGGGCCAACGTCCTGACTTTC. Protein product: CASSRDPGQDSGANVLTF.

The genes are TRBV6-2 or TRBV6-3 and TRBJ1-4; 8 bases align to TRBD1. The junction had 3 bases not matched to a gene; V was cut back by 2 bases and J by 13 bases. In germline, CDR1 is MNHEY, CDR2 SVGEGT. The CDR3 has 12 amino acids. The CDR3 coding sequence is TGTGCCAGCAGTTACCTGACAGGGGTACTGTTTTTT. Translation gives CASSYLTGVLFF.

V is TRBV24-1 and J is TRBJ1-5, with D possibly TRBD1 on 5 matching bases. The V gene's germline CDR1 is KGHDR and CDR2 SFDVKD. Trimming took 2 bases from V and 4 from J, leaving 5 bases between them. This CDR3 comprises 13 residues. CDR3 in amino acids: CATSDSGNQPQHF. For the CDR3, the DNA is TGTGCCACCAGTGATTCAGGGAATCAGCCCCAGCATTTT.

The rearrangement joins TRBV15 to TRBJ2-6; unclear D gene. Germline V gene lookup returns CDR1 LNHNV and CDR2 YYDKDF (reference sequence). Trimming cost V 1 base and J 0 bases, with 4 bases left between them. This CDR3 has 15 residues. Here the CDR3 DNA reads TGTGCCACCAGCAGAGCTCCCTCTGGGGCCAACGTCCTGACTTTC. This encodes CATSRAPSGANVLTF.

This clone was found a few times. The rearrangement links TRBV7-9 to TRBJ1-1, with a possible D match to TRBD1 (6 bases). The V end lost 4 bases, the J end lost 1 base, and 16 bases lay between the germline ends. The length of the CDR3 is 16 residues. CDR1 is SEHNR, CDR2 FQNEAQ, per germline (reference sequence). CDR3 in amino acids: CASSSRFRTENTEAFF. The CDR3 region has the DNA TGTGCCAGCAGCTCAAGATTTCGGACAGAGAACACTGAAGCTTTCTTT.

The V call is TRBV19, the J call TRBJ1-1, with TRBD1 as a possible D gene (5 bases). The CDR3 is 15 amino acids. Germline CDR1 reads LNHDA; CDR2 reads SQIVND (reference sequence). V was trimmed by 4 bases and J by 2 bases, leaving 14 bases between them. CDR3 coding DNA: TGTGCCAGTAGTAGGGGGGTAGGCGGAAACACTGAAGCTTTCTTT. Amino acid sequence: CASSRGVGGNTEAFF.

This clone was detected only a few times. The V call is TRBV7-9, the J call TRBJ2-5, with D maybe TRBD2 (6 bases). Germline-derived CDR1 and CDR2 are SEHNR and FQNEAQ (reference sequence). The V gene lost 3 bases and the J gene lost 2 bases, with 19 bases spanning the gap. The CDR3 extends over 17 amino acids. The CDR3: CASSFGGLRGAQETQYF. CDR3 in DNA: TGTGCCAGCAGCTTTGGTGGCTTACGCGGGGCACAAGAGACCCAGTACTTC.

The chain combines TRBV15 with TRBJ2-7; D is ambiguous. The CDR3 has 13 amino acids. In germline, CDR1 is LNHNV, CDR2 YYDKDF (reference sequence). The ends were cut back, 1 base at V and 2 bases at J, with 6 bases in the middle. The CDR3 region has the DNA TGTGCCACCAGCAGAGGCGGAACCTACGAGCAGTACTTC. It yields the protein CATSRGGTYEQYF.

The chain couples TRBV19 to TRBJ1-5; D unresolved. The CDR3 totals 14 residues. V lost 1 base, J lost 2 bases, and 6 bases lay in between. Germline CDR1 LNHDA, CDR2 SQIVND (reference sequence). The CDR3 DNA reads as TGTGCCAGTAGTATAGTGGCAGGCAATCAGCCCCAGCATTTT. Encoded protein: CASSIVAGNQPQHF.

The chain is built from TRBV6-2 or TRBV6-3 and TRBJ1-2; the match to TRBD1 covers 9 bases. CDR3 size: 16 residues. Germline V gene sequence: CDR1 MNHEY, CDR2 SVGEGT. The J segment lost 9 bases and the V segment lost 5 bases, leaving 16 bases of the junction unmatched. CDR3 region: CASSKPTQGARLSYTF. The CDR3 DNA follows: TGTGCCAGCAGTAAACCCACACAGGGGGCGAGGTTGAGCTACACCTTC.

In nucleotides, the CDR3 is TGCGCCAGCAGCCAAGATCGGTCCTACGAGCAGTACTTC. Its translation: CASSQDRSYEQYF. The genes are TRBV4-3 and TRBJ2-7, with D unresolved. Between the trimmed V and J ends, which lost 0 bases and 1 base, there was a span of 4 bases. In germline, CDR1 is LGHNA, CDR2 YSLEER. The CDR3 covers 13 residues.

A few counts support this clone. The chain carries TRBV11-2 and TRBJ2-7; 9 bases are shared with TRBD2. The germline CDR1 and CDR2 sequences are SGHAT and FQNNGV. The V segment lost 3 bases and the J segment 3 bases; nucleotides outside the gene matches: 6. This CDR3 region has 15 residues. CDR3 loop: CASSFSAGGHYEQYF. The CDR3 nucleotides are TGTGCCAGCAGCTTTTCAGCGGGGGGCCACTACGAGCAGTACTTC.

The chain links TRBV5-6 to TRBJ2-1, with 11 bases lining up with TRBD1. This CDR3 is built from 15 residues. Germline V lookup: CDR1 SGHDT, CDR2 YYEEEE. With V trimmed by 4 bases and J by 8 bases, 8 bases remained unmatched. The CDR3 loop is CASSTQGQGGHEQFF. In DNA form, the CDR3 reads TGTGCCAGCAGCACTCAGGGACAGGGGGGTCATGAGCAGTTCTTC.

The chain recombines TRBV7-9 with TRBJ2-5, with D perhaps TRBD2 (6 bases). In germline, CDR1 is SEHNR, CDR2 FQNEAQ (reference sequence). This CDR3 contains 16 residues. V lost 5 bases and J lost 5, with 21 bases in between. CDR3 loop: CASSNTGLTNAETQYF. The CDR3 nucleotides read TGTGCCAGCAGCAACACCGGACTAACTAACGCGGAGACCCAGTACTTC.

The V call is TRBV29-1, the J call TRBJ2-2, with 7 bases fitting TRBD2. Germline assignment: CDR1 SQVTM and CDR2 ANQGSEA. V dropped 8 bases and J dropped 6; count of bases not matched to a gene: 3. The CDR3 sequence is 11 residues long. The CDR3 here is CSIREAGELFF. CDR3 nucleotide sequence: TGCAGCATACGGGAGGCCGGGGAGCTGTTTTTT.

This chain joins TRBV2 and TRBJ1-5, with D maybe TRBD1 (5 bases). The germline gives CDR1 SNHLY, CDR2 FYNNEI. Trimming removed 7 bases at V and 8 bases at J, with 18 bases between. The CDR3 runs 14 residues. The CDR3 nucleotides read TGTGCCAGCACAGGGATAGGGTATGGGGAGCCCCAGCATTTT. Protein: CASTGIGYGEPQHF.

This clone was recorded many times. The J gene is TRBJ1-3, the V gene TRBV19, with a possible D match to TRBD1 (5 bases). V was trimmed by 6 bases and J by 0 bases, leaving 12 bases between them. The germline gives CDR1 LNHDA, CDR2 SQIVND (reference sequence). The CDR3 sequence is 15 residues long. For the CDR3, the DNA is TGTGCCAGTAGAGACACAGGAGCCTCTGGAAACACCATATATTTT. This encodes CASRDTGASGNTIYF.

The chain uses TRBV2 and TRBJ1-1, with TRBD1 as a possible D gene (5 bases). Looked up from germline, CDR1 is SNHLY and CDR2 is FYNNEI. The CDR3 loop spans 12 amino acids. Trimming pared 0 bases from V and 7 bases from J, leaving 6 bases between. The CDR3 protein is CASSEARVEAFF. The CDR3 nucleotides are TGTGCCAGCAGTGAAGCCAGGGTTGAAGCTTTCTTT.

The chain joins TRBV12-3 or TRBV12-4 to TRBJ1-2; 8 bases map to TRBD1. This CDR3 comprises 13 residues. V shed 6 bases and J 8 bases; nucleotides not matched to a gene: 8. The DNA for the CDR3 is TGTGCCAGCAGACCGACAGGGGAGAGAGGCTACACCTTC. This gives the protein CASRPTGERGYTF.

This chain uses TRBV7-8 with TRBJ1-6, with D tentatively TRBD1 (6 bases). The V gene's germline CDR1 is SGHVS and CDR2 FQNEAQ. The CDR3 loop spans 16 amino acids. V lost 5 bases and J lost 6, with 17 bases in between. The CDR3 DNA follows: TGTGCCAGCAGCCGAGAGGGGGATCCCCGTAATTCACCCCTCCACTTT. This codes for CASSREGDPRNSPLHF.